This entry lists 16 T cell receptor beta chains sequenced from one sample in a study of graft-versus-host responses after intestinal transplantation. The assay was immunoSEQ multiplex PCR, and TCRdb's table has in-frame clones only and misses some. Here the sample spans over 80,000 clones, roughly 88% being singletons. The specimen comprised PBMCs, sampled 255 days after intestinal transplant. These receptors all stem from a human patient who received an intestinal transplant, so some T cells may come from the graft donor.

The chain links TRBV28 to TRBJ2-3, with D hard to call. The CDR3 spans 11 residues. V was shortened by 2 bases and J by 6 bases, with 3 bases between the two germline ends. The V gene's germline CDR1 is MDHEN and CDR2 SYDVKM. The CDR3 protein is CASSLPDTQYF. The CDR3 nucleotides read TGTGCCAGCAGTTTACCCGATACGCAGTATTTT.

The rearrangement uses TRBV28 and TRBJ1-3; D perhaps matches TRBD1 (5 bases). CDR1 MDHEN and CDR2 SYDVKM come from the germline V gene. The CDR3 is 18 amino acids. V was shortened by 4 bases and J by 0 bases, with 19 bases between the two germline ends. The CDR3 protein is CASSSGRNRLHSGNTIYF. CDR3 nucleotides: TGTGCCAGCAGTTCCGGACGAAACAGGCTCCACTCTGGAAACACCATATATTTT. Looking up the rest from reference TRBV28 and TRBJ1-3 gives the full variable domain: DVKVTQSSRYLVKRTGEKVFLECVQDMDHENMFWYRQDPGLGLRLIYFSYDVKMKEKGDIPEGYSVSREKKERFSLILESASTNQTSMYLCASSSGRNRLHSGNTIYFGEGSWLTVV.

The chain has TRBV28 and TRBJ1-3; D is perhaps TRBD1 (5 bases). The germline V gene has CDR1 MDHEN and CDR2 SYDVKM. CDR3 length equals 16 residues. V gave up 4 bases and J gave up 0 bases, with 13 bases separating them. The CDR3 loop is CASSSGTVISGNTIYF. The CDR3, as DNA: TGTGCCAGCAGTTCCGGGACCGTCATCTCTGGAAACACCATATATTTT.

The V call is TRBV15, the J call TRBJ1-3; no reliable D call. With 0 bases removed from V and 1 base from J, the gap between germline ends came to 7 bases. The CDR3 is made up of 15 amino acids. The V gene's germline CDR1 is LNHNV and CDR2 YYDKDF (reference sequence). CDR3 residues: CATSRETGSGNTIYF. The CDR3 DNA is TGTGCCACCAGCAGAGAAACGGGTTCTGGAAACACCATATATTTT.

V usage is TRBV5-1 and J usage is TRBJ2-5, with a possible D match to TRBD2 (7 bases). Trimming left V 4 bases short and J 5 bases short, with 12 bases between. The germline gives CDR1 SGHRS, CDR2 YFSETQ. The length of the CDR3 is 13 residues. The DNA of the CDR3 is TGCGCCAGCAGCCGGGGGGCGCAGGAGACCCAGTACTTC. Translation gives CASSRGAQETQYF.

This clone was counted a single time. This chain joins TRBV10-3 and TRBJ2-1; TRBD1 matches 8 bases. The CDR3 is 12 amino acids. Germline V gives CDR1 ENHRY, CDR2 SYGVKD. Unmatched junction bases numbered 4, after V lost 10 bases and J lost 5 bases. Written as DNA, the CDR3 is TGTGCCACCCAGGGGGCCGACAATGAGCAGTTCTTC. Its protein is CATQGADNEQFF.

This clone showed up just a few times. This chain joins TRBV4-3 and TRBJ1-4, with D hard to call. Trimming cost V 0 bases and J 5 bases, with 13 bases left between them. The CDR3 has 16 residues. CDR1 LGHNA and CDR2 YSLEER come from the germline V gene. The chain's CDR3 is CASSQEASSQNEKLFF. The DNA for the CDR3 is TGCGCCAGCAGCCAAGAGGCTTCGTCACAGAATGAAAAACTGTTTTTT.

This clone has only a few counts. This chain joins TRBV28 and TRBJ2-1; D is uncertain. CDR3 length: 13 residues. Germline values: CDR1 MDHEN, CDR2 SYDVKM. Trimming took off 2 bases at V and 9 bases at J, with 11 bases between the two ends. The DNA for the CDR3 is TGTGCCAGCAGTTTAGGGTCGGGCGGTGAGCAGTTCTTC. Translated, it gives CASSLGSGGEQFF.

The V and J genes are TRBV28 and TRBJ2-7, with D unresolved. The V and J ends lost 2 bases and 2 bases respectively, with 10 bases between them. Germline V gene sequence: CDR1 MDHEN, CDR2 SYDVKM. The CDR3 totals 14 residues. The CDR3: CASSLGREPYEQYF. The CDR3 DNA reads as TGTGCCAGCAGTTTAGGAAGGGAACCCTACGAGCAGTACTTC. Drawing the rest from reference TRBV28 and TRBJ2-7, the complete variable domain is DVKVTQSSRYLVKRTGEKVFLECVQDMDHENMFWYRQDPGLGLRLIYFSYDVKMKEKGDIPEGYSVSREKKERFSLILESASTNQTSMYLCASSLGREPYEQYFGPGTRLTVT.

The V gene is TRBV7-8, the J gene TRBJ1-1; TRBD1 is a possible D gene (5 bases). Germline CDR1 reads SGHVS; CDR2 reads FQNEAQ. V was clipped by 5 bases and J by 4 bases, with 8 bases between them. This CDR3 region has 12 residues. This CDR3 reads CASSPGGTEAFF. The CDR3, as DNA: TGTGCCAGCAGCCCCGGGGGCACTGAAGCTTTCTTT.

This chain uses TRBV6-1 with TRBJ1-5, with 7 positions matching TRBD1. V dropped 5 bases and J dropped 6; count of bases not matched to a gene: 10. This CDR3 comprises 15 residues. The germline V gene encodes CDR1 MNHNS and CDR2 SASEGT. The CDR3 here is CASSTIQGVGQPQHF. CDR3 coding DNA: TGTGCCAGCAGTACTATTCAGGGGGTAGGTCAGCCCCAGCATTTT.

This rearrangement joins TRBV7-9 to TRBJ2-3, with 12 bases that match TRBD2. The CDR3 consists of 14 residues. Germline values: CDR1 SEHNR, CDR2 FQNEAQ (reference sequence). J lost 6 bases, V lost 4 bases, and 2 bases had no gene match. The CDR3 sequence: CASSWTSGADTQYF. DNA for the CDR3: TGTGCCAGCAGCTGGACTAGCGGGGCGGATACGCAGTATTTT.

This clone was observed once. This chain connects TRBV9 to TRBJ1-4, with D tentatively TRBD1 (6 bases). V was cut by 3 bases and J by 7 bases, with 16 bases left in between. This CDR3 has 15 amino acids. Germline V lookup: CDR1 SGDLS, CDR2 YYNGEE. The CDR3 loop is CASSAGWGPPEKLFF. Here the CDR3 DNA reads TGTGCCAGCAGCGCGGGGTGGGGGCCCCCTGAAAAACTGTTTTTT. The full variable domain, completed using reference TRBV9 and TRBJ1-4, is DSGVTQTPKHLITATGQRVTLRCSPRSGDLSVYWYQQSLDQGLQFLIQYYNGEERAKGNILERFSAQQFPDLHSELNLSSLELGDSALYFCASSAGWGPPEKLFFGSGTQLSVL.

The chain has TRBV6-5 and TRBJ2-3; 9 bases map to TRBD1. Trimming took 1 base from V and 4 from J; bases not matched to a gene: 3. The CDR3 totals 15 residues. Germline CDR1 MNHEY, CDR2 SVGAGI. CDR3 region: CASSYLRTGADTQYF. The CDR3 DNA reads as TGTGCCAGCAGTTACTTAAGGACAGGGGCAGATACGCAGTATTTT.

V and J are TRBV28 and TRBJ2-7; D may be TRBD1 or TRBD2 (5 bases each). The germline CDR1 and CDR2 sequences are MDHEN and SYDVKM. Trimming took off 8 bases at V and 0 bases at J, with 11 bases between the two ends. CDR3 length: 13 residues. As DNA, the CDR3 is TGTGCCAGCCGGGACGGTAACTCCTACGAGCAGTACTTC. Its translation is CASRDGNSYEQYF.

This rearrangement joins TRBV9 to TRBJ2-1; possible D gene TRBD2, 5 bases. V lost 0 bases, J lost 8 bases, and 15 bases lay in between. CDR1 SGDLS and CDR2 YYNGEE come from the germline V gene. The CDR3 consists of 15 residues. The CDR3 DNA reads TGTGCCAGCAGCGTAGGTGGGAGAGGAGCGGATGAGCAGTTCTTC. Its protein product is CASSVGGRGADEQFF.